This entry lists 16 T cell receptor beta chains sequenced from one sample in a study of blood T cell repertoires in COVID-19. Libraries were prepared by immunoSEQ multiplex PCR; TCRdb keeps only in-frame clonotypes and omits some of them. Of around 50,000 clones listed, around 90% were seen once; the top ten hold roughly 3.5%. The sample taken for sequencing was peripheral blood. All receptors come from a human donor in a cohort sampled during active COVID-19.

The chain is built from TRBV5-5 and TRBJ1-1, with D perhaps TRBD1 (5 bases). The CDR3 contains 15 residues. Trimming removed 4 bases at V and 0 bases at J, with 13 bases between. Germline CDR1 and CDR2: SGHKS and YYEKEE (reference sequence). CDR3: CASSLGEDMNTEAFF. The CDR3 nucleotides are TGTGCCAGCAGCCTCGGGGAGGACATGAACACTGAAGCTTTCTTT.

This clone was seen a single time. V is TRBV4-3 and J is TRBJ2-5; 8 bases are a match to TRBD1. The junction had 8 bases not matched to a gene; V was cut back by 0 bases and J by 5 bases. From germline, CDR1 is LGHNA and CDR2 YSLEER. The CDR3 spans 16 residues. CDR3 DNA sequence: TGCGCCAGCAGCCAAGATCGGCAGGGGGCGTATGAGACCCAGTACTTC. This translates into CASSQDRQGAYETQYF.

This chain links TRBV27 with TRBJ2-3; possible D gene TRBD2, 5 bases. The V end was cut by 3 bases, the J end by 9 bases, with 16 bases between. This CDR3 is 14 amino acids long. Germline V gene data show CDR1 as MNHEY and CDR2 as SMNVEV (reference sequence). The CDR3, as DNA: TGTGCCAGCAGTTTCTCGATTTTGGTAGCGACGCAGTATTTT. This encodes CASSFSILVATQYF.

The chain has TRBV6-5 and TRBJ1-2, with 10 nucleotides matching TRBD1. This CDR3 is built from 14 residues. V lost 9 bases, J lost 6 bases, and 10 bases stayed unmatched. Looked up from germline, CDR1 is MNHEY and CDR2 is SVGAGI. In DNA form, the CDR3 reads TGTGCCAGTAGGAGACCGGGACAGGGGCATGGCTACACCTTC. Translation gives CASRRPGQGHGYTF.

This chain links TRBV5-4 with TRBJ1-3, with 8 bases identical to TRBD1. The CDR3 extends over 17 amino acids. From germline, CDR1 is SGHNT and CDR2 YYREEE (reference sequence). V lost 0 bases and J lost 3; bases outside the gene matches: 8. Here the CDR3 reads CASSLAGGGTGGNTIYF. As DNA, the CDR3 is TGTGCCAGCAGCTTGGCCGGAGGCGGGACAGGTGGAAACACCATATATTTT.

This clone has just a few counts. The chain uses TRBV5-4 and TRBJ2-2; D unresolved. The CDR3 contains 14 residues. Trimming removed 4 bases at V and 1 base at J, with 8 bases between. Germline values: CDR1 SGHNT, CDR2 YYREEE (reference sequence). The CDR3 is CASSRHQNTGELFF. In nucleotides, the CDR3 is TGTGCCAGCAGCCGACACCAGAACACCGGGGAGCTGTTTTTT.

The gene calls are TRBV18 and TRBJ2-3, with TRBD1 matching over 8 bases. The V segment lost 1 base and the J segment 5 bases; nucleotides outside the gene matches: 8. This CDR3 contains 16 residues. The germline V gene has CDR1 KGHSH and CDR2 LQKENI. CDR3: CASSPLARGLGDTQYF. CDR3 DNA sequence: TGTGCCAGCTCACCACTGGCCAGGGGGCTTGGAGATACGCAGTATTTT.

V and J are TRBV5-1 and TRBJ2-2; D remains ambiguous. CDR1 and CDR2 from the germline V gene are SGHRS and YFSETQ. The CDR3 spans 13 residues. V shed 7 bases and J shed 0 bases, with 7 bases lying between them. The CDR3 DNA follows: TGCGCCAGCCACATGTCGAACACCGGGGAGCTGTTTTTT. Translation: CASHMSNTGELFF.

The J gene is TRBJ2-5, the V gene TRBV11-2; D uncertain. This CDR3 contains 15 residues. V dropped 1 base and J dropped 3 bases, with 12 bases sitting between them. The germline V gene has CDR1 SGHAT and CDR2 FQNNGV. The CDR3 DNA reads TGTGCCAGCAGCTTAGTGGCAGGTATAGAAGAGACCCAGTACTTC. Translating gives CASSLVAGIEETQYF.

The V call is TRBV19, the J call TRBJ1-2, with a weak D call TRBD1 (6 bases). Per the germline V gene, CDR1 is LNHDA and CDR2 is SQIVND (reference sequence). Trimming stripped 5 bases from V and 6 bases from J, with 19 bases between. The CDR3 extends over 15 amino acids. CDR3 protein: CASSHWGGAQDGYTF. The CDR3 coding sequence is TGTGCCAGTAGTCACTGGGGGGGGGCGCAAGATGGCTACACCTTC.

CDR3 sequence (DNA): TGCGCCAGCAGCTTGGGGAGCGGGACTAGCACAGATACGCAGTATTTT. Its translation: CASSLGSGTSTDTQYF. The V and J genes are TRBV5-1 and TRBJ2-3, with 7 bases that match TRBD2. V was clipped by 0 bases and J by 0 bases; unmatched bases: 4. The germline CDR1 and CDR2 sequences are SGHRS and YFSETQ. There are 16 residues in the CDR3.

The chain employs TRBV9 and TRBJ1-4; 8 bases align to TRBD1. V shed 4 bases and J 8 bases; nucleotides not matched to a gene: 7. The germline V gene has CDR1 SGDLS and CDR2 YYNGEE. The CDR3 runs to 14 residues. DNA of the CDR3: TGTGCCAGCAGCCAGACAGGGGATGGGGAAAAACTGTTTTTT. It yields the protein CASSQTGDGEKLFF.

This chain joins TRBV28 and TRBJ1-1; D is possibly TRBD1 (5 bases). V lost 2 bases and J 4 bases, leaving 11 bases between the germline ends. This CDR3 comprises 14 residues. Germline CDR1 and CDR2: MDHEN and SYDVKM. The CDR3 spells CASSLPVGGTEAFF. Here the CDR3 DNA reads TGTGCCAGCAGTTTACCCGTGGGGGGCACTGAAGCTTTCTTT. The full variable domain, in which reference TRBV28 and TRBJ1-1 provide the parts outside the CDR3, is DVKVTQSSRYLVKRTGEKVFLECVQDMDHENMFWYRQDPGLGLRLIYFSYDVKMKEKGDIPEGYSVSREKKERFSLILESASTNQTSMYLCASSLPVGGTEAFFGQGTRLTVV.

The CDR3 is CASSEDDRDTEAFF. In DNA, the CDR3 is TGTGCCAGCAGTGAAGATGACAGGGACACTGAAGCTTTCTTT. The gene calls are TRBV2 and TRBJ1-1; 7 nucleotides line up with TRBD1. The J segment lost 3 bases and the V segment lost 1 base, leaving 2 bases of the junction unmatched. The germline V gene has CDR1 SNHLY and CDR2 FYNNEI. The CDR3 covers 14 residues. Drawing the rest from reference TRBV2 and TRBJ1-1, the complete variable domain is EPEVTQTPSHQVTQMGQEVILRCVPISNHLYFYWYRQILGQKVEFLVSFYNNEISEKSEIFDDQFSVERPDGSNFTLKIRSTKLEDSAMYFCASSEDDRDTEAFFGQGTRLTVV.

V gene TRBV5-6 combines with J gene TRBJ2-1; tentative D call: TRBD2 (5 bases). Germline assignment: CDR1 SGHDT and CDR2 YYEEEE. The length of the CDR3 is 14 residues. V lost 0 bases and J 9 bases, leaving 13 bases between the germline ends. The CDR3 bases are TGTGCCAGCAGCTTGGCCAACGGGGTTGGTGAGCAGTTCTTC. It specifies CASSLANGVGEQFF.

This chain connects TRBV5-6 to TRBJ2-1; TRBD2 matches 9 bases. The junction had 9 bases not matched to a gene; V was cut back by 2 bases and J by 3 bases. This CDR3 has 17 amino acids. Germline CDR1 SGHDT, CDR2 YYEEEE. The CDR3, as DNA: TGTGCCAGCAGCTTTGCCGGGACTAGCAGACGCTACAATGAGCAGTTCTTC. Its translation: CASSFAGTSRRYNEQFF.